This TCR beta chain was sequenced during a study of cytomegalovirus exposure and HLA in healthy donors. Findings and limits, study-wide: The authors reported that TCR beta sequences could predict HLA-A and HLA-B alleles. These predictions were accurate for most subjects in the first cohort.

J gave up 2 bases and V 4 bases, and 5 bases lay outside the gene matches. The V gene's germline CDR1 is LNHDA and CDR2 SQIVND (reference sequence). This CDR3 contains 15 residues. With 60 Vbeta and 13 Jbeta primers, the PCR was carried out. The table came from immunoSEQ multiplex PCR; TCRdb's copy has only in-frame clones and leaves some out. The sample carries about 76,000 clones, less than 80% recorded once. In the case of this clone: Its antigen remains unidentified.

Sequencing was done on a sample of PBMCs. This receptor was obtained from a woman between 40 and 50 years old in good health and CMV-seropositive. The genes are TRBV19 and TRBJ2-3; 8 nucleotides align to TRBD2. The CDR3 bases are TGTGCCAGTAGTACCCAGCGGGGGTACACAGATACGCAGTATTTT. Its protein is CASSTQRGYTDTQYF.